The rows below give T cell receptor beta chains drawn from one sample of a study of cytotoxic CD8 clonotypes in ibrutinib-treated CLL. Measured with immunoSEQ multiplex PCR; TCRdb has only the in-frame clones, and not every one. The table shows 45,000 to 65,000 clones, with less than 90% occurring only once. The source was PBMCs, collected after 24 months of ibrutinib treatment. The receptors derive from a human donor with chronic lymphocytic leukemia. CDR3s include the opening cysteine and the closing phenylalanine or tryptophan. D genes are given only for firm matches. The size field is filled for only some rows; it gives once, few, many or a size class.

J | V | size | D | CDR3 | DNA
TRBJ2-5 | TRBV2 | - | - | CASSEGRAQETQYF | TGTGCCAGCAGTGAAGGGCGGGCCCAAGAGACCCAGTACTTC
TRBJ2-2 | TRBV9 | - | TRBD2 | CASSVAPRLAGDTGELFF | TGTGCCAGCAGCGTAGCCCCTCGGCTAGCGGGAGACACCGGGGAGCTGTTTTTT
TRBJ2-1 | TRBV7-8 | - | TRBD2 | CASRRLAGISYNEQFF | TGTGCCAGCAGAAGACTAGCGGGTATATCCTACAATGAGCAGTTCTTC
TRBJ2-7 | TRBV28 | once | - | CASSPTVPYEQYF | TGTGCCAGCAGTCCTACAGTCCCCTACGAGCAGTACTTC
TRBJ1-3 | TRBV7-2 | - | - | CASSLVVSGTIYF | TGTGCCAGCAGCTTAGTGGTTTCGGGGACCATATATTTT
TRBJ2-2 | TRBV2 | few | - | CASSVQGPKNTGELFF | TGTGCCAGCAGCGTACAGGGTCCTAAGAACACCGGGGAGCTGTTTTTT
TRBJ2-7 | TRBV4-1 | - | - | CASSQENFYEQYF | TGCGCCAGCAGCCAAGAAAACTTCTACGAGCAGTACTTC
TRBJ1-4 | TRBV2 | few | TRBD1 | CASSSDRAAGEKLFF | TGTGCCAGCAGCTCCGACAGGGCAGCAGGAGAAAAACTGTTTTTT
TRBJ2-7 | TRBV7-9 | - | TRBD1 | CASSLSGTGGDEQYF | TGTGCCAGCAGCCTCTCCGGGACAGGGGGCGACGAGCAGTACTTC
TRBJ1-1 | TRBV6-1 | - | - | CASSEWARGTEAFF | TGTGCCAGCAGTGAATGGGCCCGGGGTACTGAAGCTTTCTTT
TRBJ1-5 | TRBV19 | - | TRBD1 | CASSIQSGGGNQPQHF | TGTGCCAGTAGTATACAATCAGGGGGGGGCAATCAGCCCCAGCATTTT
TRBJ2-7 | TRBV28 | few | - | CASRSWGFKNEQYF | TGTGCCAGCAGGAGCTGGGGTTTCAAAAACGAGCAGTACTTC
TRBJ2-5 | TRBV19 | - | TRBD1 | CASAETGTGGARETQYF | TGTGCCAGCGCAGAGACCGGGACAGGGGGCGCACGGGAGACCCAGTACTTC
TRBJ2-2 | TRBV4-1 | - | TRBD1 | CASSPPPSGQGAGELFF | TGCGCCAGCAGCCCTCCCCCCTCGGGACAGGGAGCCGGGGAGCTGTTTTTT
TRBJ1-3 | TRBV19 | - | - | CASSPTHSGNTIYF | TGTGCCAGTAGTCCGACCCACTCTGGAAACACCATATATTTT
TRBJ1-3 | TRBV10-3 | - | - | CAISETPGNTIYF | TGTGCCATCAGTGAAACACCCGGAAACACCATATATTTT
TRBJ1-1 | TRBV5-5 | - | TRBD1 | CASSSNRGGTEAFF | TGTGCCAGCAGCTCGAACAGGGGAGGAACTGAAGCTTTCTTT
TRBJ1-4 | TRBV18 | - | TRBD1 | CASSPPDRGYANEKLFF | TGTGCCAGCTCACCACCGGACAGGGGTTATGCTAATGAAAAACTGTTTTTT
TRBJ2-1 | TRBV10-1 | - | TRBD2 | CASSESHVSGSNEQFF | TGCGCCAGCAGTGAGTCGCATGTTAGCGGGAGTAATGAGCAGTTCTTC
TRBJ2-7 | TRBV5-1 | - | - | CASSLESPGFRRGYEQYF | TGCGCCAGCAGCTTGGAATCCCCAGGTTTCCGGCGGGGCTACGAGCAGTACTTC
TRBJ2-3 | TRBV7-2 | - | - | CASSPQPAADTQYF | TGTGCCAGCAGCCCCCAGCCCGCAGCAGATACGCAGTATTTT
TRBJ1-2 | TRBV9 | - | TRBD1 | CASSPTGVYGYTF | TGTGCCAGCAGCCCGACAGGGGTGTATGGCTACACCTTC
TRBJ2-7 | TRBV4-1 | - | TRBD1 | CASSQESQGHEQYF | TGCGCCAGCAGCCAAGAGTCACAGGGGCACGAGCAGTACTTC
TRBJ2-7 | TRBV29-1 | - | TRBD2 | CSVDPGLAGAEQYF | TGCAGCGTTGACCCGGGACTAGCGGGAGCCGAGCAGTACTTC
TRBJ2-1 | TRBV9 | - | - | CASSVRGEDYNEQFF | TGTGCCAGCAGCGTCCGGGGCGAGGACTACAATGAGCAGTTCTTC
TRBJ2-2 | TRBV2 | - | - | CASSFGAIPGELFF | TGTGCCAGCAGTTTCGGGGCTATCCCCGGGGAGCTGTTTTTT
TRBJ2-3 | TRBV7-3 | - | - | CASSSKADTQYF | TGTGCCAGCAGCTCCAAGGCAGATACGCAGTATTTT
TRBJ2-6 | TRBV18 | once | - | CASSPRTDNSGANVLTF | TGTGCCAGCTCCCCTCGGACAGACAACTCTGGGGCCAACGTCCTGACTTTC
TRBJ1-5 | TRBV6-5 | - | - | CASGYSNQPQHF | TGTGCCAGTGGGTATAGCAATCAGCCCCAGCATTTT
TRBJ1-1 | TRBV19 | - | - | CASSIAGSVEAFF | TGTGCCAGTAGTATAGCGGGCAGTGTGGAAGCTTTCTTT
TRBJ1-5 | TRBV5-8 | - | TRBD1 | CASSLEGGNSEPQHF | TGTGCCAGCAGCTTGGAAGGGGGCAACAGTGAGCCCCAGCATTTT
TRBJ1-1 | TRBV27 | - | - | CASSLGVVGTEAFF | TGTGCCAGCAGCCTAGGGGTGGTAGGAACTGAAGCTTTCTTT
TRBJ1-1 | TRBV7-8 | - | - | CASSLVGRKNTEAFF | TGTGCCAGCAGCTTAGTGGGGAGGAAGAACACTGAAGCTTTCTTT
TRBJ1-5 | TRBV5-1 | - | - | CASSLEVDQPQHF | TGCGCCAGCAGCCTGGAGGTGGATCAGCCCCAGCATTTT
TRBJ2-2 | TRBV7-3 | - | - | CASSRGGDTGELFF | TGTGCCAGCTCCCGGGGAGGAGACACCGGGGAGCTGTTTTTT
TRBJ1-1 | TRBV2 | - | - | CASSEGLGTEAFF | TGTGCCAGCAGTGAAGGGTTGGGCACTGAAGCTTTCTTT
TRBJ2-7 | TRBV19 | - | TRBD1 | CASSPTGGYEQYF | TGTGCCAGTAGTCCGACAGGGGGATACGAGCAGTACTTC
TRBJ2-2 | TRBV10-1 | - | - | CASSNSLAGELFF | TGCGCCAGCAGTAATTCCCTAGCTGGGGAGCTGTTTTTT
TRBJ1-3 | TRBV5-6 | - | - | CASSWTQGGNTIYF | TGTGCCAGCAGCTGGACTCAGGGGGGAAACACCATATATTTT
TRBJ1-5 | TRBV6-1 | few | - | CASSEVWDQPQHF | TGTGCCAGCAGTGAAGTCTGGGATCAGCCCCAGCATTTT
TRBJ1-5 | TRBV25-1 | - | TRBD1 | CASSPWTGWNQPQHF | TGTGCCAGCTCCCCGTGGACAGGTTGGAATCAGCCCCAGCATTTT